The 27 T cell receptor beta chains reported below all come from one sample, sequenced in a study of blood T cell repertoires in COVID-19. Assay used: immunoSEQ multiplex PCR; TCRdb lists only in-frame clones, some missing. The data show 120,000 or so clones, with roughly 83% seen just once and about 40% held by the top ten. Sequences were obtained from peripheral blood. The receptor set was obtained from a man between 40 and 49 years old with active or convalescent COVID-19.

This rearrangement joins TRBV11-2 to TRBJ2-5; TRBD2 is a possible D gene (5 bases). The germline V and J ends were trimmed by 0 bases and 5 bases, with 7 bases remaining between them. This CDR3 contains 13 residues. CDR1 SGHAT and CDR2 FQNNGV come from the germline V gene. CDR3 sequence reads: CASSLDPGETQYF. The CDR3 region has the DNA TGTGCCAGCAGCTTAGATCCGGGGGAGACCCAGTACTTC.

The gene calls are TRBV6-6 and TRBJ2-7; tentative D call: TRBD1 (6 bases). Germline V gives CDR1 MNHNY, CDR2 SVGAGI (reference sequence). The V end was cut by 8 bases, the J end by 1 base, with 15 bases between. CDR3 length: 14 amino acids. The CDR3 loop reads CASYLGAGSYEQYF. The CDR3, as DNA: TGTGCCAGCTACTTGGGGGCAGGTTCCTACGAGCAGTACTTC.

V gene TRBV7-9 combines with J gene TRBJ2-3; 7 nucleotides line up with TRBD1. The CDR3 covers 14 residues. Germline loops: CDR1 SEHNR, CDR2 FQNEAQ (reference sequence). V lost 7 bases, J lost 1 base, and 5 bases stayed unmatched. This chain's CDR3 is CASTFGQGTDTQYF. CDR3 DNA: TGTGCCAGCACCTTCGGACAGGGCACAGATACGCAGTATTTT. Looking up the rest from reference TRBV7-9 and TRBJ2-3 gives the full variable domain: DTGVSQNPRHKITKRGQNVTFRCDPISEHNRLYWYRQTLGQGPEFLTYFQNEAQLEKSRLLSDRFSAERPKGSFSTLEIQRTEQGDSAMYLCASTFGQGTDTQYFGPGTRLTVL.

The J gene is TRBJ2-2, the V gene TRBV19; D is uncertain. The CDR3 extends over 15 amino acids. The V end lost 3 bases, the J end lost 3 bases, and 11 bases lay between the germline ends. Germline V gene data show CDR1 as LNHDA and CDR2 as SQIVND (reference sequence). The CDR3 here is CASSIFMGDTGELFF. The CDR3 nucleotides read TGTGCCAGTAGTATCTTTATGGGCGACACCGGGGAGCTGTTTTTT.

This clone was picked up a small number of times. The V call is TRBV3-1 (or the pseudogene TRBV3-2), the J call TRBJ1-1; D remains ambiguous. The V gene lost 0 bases and the J gene lost 10 bases, with 12 bases spanning the gap. CDR1 LGHDT and CDR2 YNNKEL come from the germline V gene (reference sequence). CDR3 length: 13 residues. The CDR3 DNA sequence: TGTGCCAGCAGCCAAGATCTGCGGGGAAGAGCTTTCTTT. This encodes CASSQDLRGRAFF.

The chain combines TRBV5-1 with TRBJ2-7, with 9 bases lining up with TRBD2. The germline V gene encodes CDR1 SGHRS and CDR2 YFSETQ. The CDR3 has 21 residues. V lost 4 bases to trimming and J lost 4 bases; unmatched junction nucleotides: 27. As DNA, the CDR3 is TGCGCCAGCAGCCCGGCCCTGTTGAGGACTAGCGTTACCGGGGGGACTTACGAGCAGTACTTC. The encoded protein is CASSPALLRTSVTGGTYEQYF.

V gene TRBV12-5 combines with J gene TRBJ2-2; D might be TRBD2 (6 bases). The V gene lost 6 bases and the J gene lost 4 bases, with 12 bases spanning the gap. CDR3 size: 14 residues. Germline V gives CDR1 LGHNT, CDR2 FRNRAP. CDR3 in DNA: TGTGCTAGTGGCGGGACTGAAGGCACCGGGGAGCTGTTTTTT. It specifies CASGGTEGTGELFF.

This clone showed up just once. This chain uses TRBV24-1 with TRBJ2-2; 11 nucleotides align to TRBD2. The trim removed 9 bases at V and 1 base at J, leaving 3 bases unmatched. Germline CDR1 KGHDR, CDR2 SFDVKD. The CDR3 has 15 amino acids. CDR3 region: CATRGTSGNTGELFF. The DNA for the CDR3 is TGTGCCACCCGAGGGACTAGCGGGAACACCGGGGAGCTGTTTTTT.

This chain connects TRBV19 to TRBJ2-2, with TRBD1 matching 7 bases. This CDR3 has 17 residues. CDR1 is LNHDA and CDR2 is SQIVND in the germline V gene (reference sequence). Trimming removed 3 bases from V and 4 bases from J; junction bases left unmatched: 11. CDR3 in DNA: TGTGCCAGTAGTATTTCTTTGGGACAGACTTTCACCGGGGAGCTGTTTTTT. Residues: CASSISLGQTFTGELFF.

The chain recombines TRBV28 with TRBJ1-2; 7 nucleotides match TRBD1. This CDR3 spans 12 amino acids. Germline trimming cut 8 bases from V and 6 bases from J; bases unmatched to any gene: 6. In germline, CDR1 is MDHEN, CDR2 SYDVKM. The CDR3 loop is CASGKGQHGYTF. The CDR3 DNA sequence: TGTGCCAGCGGTAAGGGACAGCATGGCTACACCTTC.

This clone was seen a single time. The chain employs TRBV4-2 and TRBJ2-1; TRBD1 matches at 10 bases. The V and J ends lost 4 bases and 7 bases, in that order; junction bases with no gene match: 4. Germline CDR1 LGHNA, CDR2 YNFKEQ. This CDR3 has 14 residues. The CDR3 protein is CASSPGQGLNEQFF. CDR3 sequence (DNA): TGTGCCAGCAGCCCGGGACAGGGGTTAAATGAGCAGTTCTTC.

The chain is built from TRBV19 and TRBJ1-2; D is uncertain. From germline, CDR1 is LNHDA and CDR2 SQIVND (reference sequence). CDR3 length: 12 amino acids. Trimming took 6 bases from V and 6 from J, leaving 11 bases between them. The CDR3 coding sequence is TGTGCCAGTAGCCCGTACGGGGATGGCTACACCTTC. Translation gives CASSPYGDGYTF.

The CDR3 nucleotides read TGTGCCAGCAGCGTAGGGCAGGCCAGCACTGAAGCTTTCTTT. Translating it yields CASSVGQASTEAFF. J is TRBJ1-1 and V is TRBV9; D uncertain. Germline V gene lookup returns CDR1 SGDLS and CDR2 YYNGEE. The CDR3 contains 14 residues. Trimming stripped 0 bases from V and 4 bases from J, with 10 bases between.

V gene TRBV11-1 combines with J gene TRBJ2-3, with 11 nucleotides matching TRBD2. Germline loops: CDR1 SGHAT, CDR2 FQDESV (reference sequence). Trimming took 3 bases from V and 8 from J; bases not matched to a gene: 7. The CDR3 is 15 residues long. CDR3 sequence (DNA): TGTGCCAGCAGCTTGGGACTAGCGGAGCTGGGTACGCAGTATTTT. Translating it yields CASSLGLAELGTQYF.

The chain uses TRBV7-9 and TRBJ1-3; D is possibly TRBD1 (5 bases). CDR1 is SEHNR, CDR2 FQNEAQ, per germline (reference sequence). The CDR3 spans 17 residues. V was trimmed by 1 base and J by 0 bases, leaving 13 bases between them. CDR3 nucleotides: TGTGCCAGCAGCTTAGGGGGGGGAAGCCCCTCTGGAAACACCATATATTTT. Protein sequence: CASSLGGGSPSGNTIYF.

This clone was counted a single time. The chain combines TRBV6-1 with TRBJ2-3, with a possible D match to TRBD1 (5 bases). The CDR3 loop spans 15 amino acids. With 3 bases removed from V and 2 bases from J, the gap between germline ends came to 12 bases. Looked up from germline, CDR1 is MNHNS and CDR2 is SASEGT. The CDR3 spells CASSEGRKFTDTQYF. Here the CDR3 DNA reads TGTGCCAGCAGTGAGGGGCGGAAATTCACAGATACGCAGTATTTT.

The genes are TRBV10-1 and TRBJ2-2; a weak D match, TRBD1 (7 bases). Germline CDR1 is WNHNN and CDR2 is SYGVQD (reference sequence). V was trimmed by 0 bases and J by 7 bases, leaving 15 bases between them. The CDR3 is made up of 16 amino acids. The CDR3 spells CASSESRQGGDGELFF. Here the CDR3 DNA reads TGCGCCAGCAGTGAGTCCCGGCAGGGGGGAGACGGGGAGCTGTTTTTT.

The chain recombines TRBV10-1 with TRBJ2-1, with 9 bases lining up with TRBD2. The V and J ends lost 1 base and 5 bases, in that order; junction bases with no gene match: 6. The CDR3 extends over 16 amino acids. Germline V gene sequence: CDR1 WNHNN, CDR2 SYGVQD (reference sequence). CDR3 protein: CASSEWGAGGHNEQFF. CDR3 bases: TGCGCCAGCAGTGAGTGGGGAGCGGGAGGACACAATGAGCAGTTCTTC.

V is TRBV6-5 and J is TRBJ1-1; 7 bases match TRBD1. The CDR3 length is 12 residues. The junction had 9 bases not matched to a gene; V was cut back by 6 bases and J by 11 bases. CDR1 is MNHEY, CDR2 SVGAGI, per germline. The chain's CDR3 is CASRDPGGRAFF. The CDR3 DNA follows: TGTGCCAGCAGGGATCCAGGGGGTAGGGCTTTCTTT.

The CDR3 DNA follows: TGTGCCAGGACTGCCGGGACAATGGACACCATATATTTT. Protein product: CARTAGTMDTIYF. The gene calls are TRBV30 and TRBJ1-3, with D tentatively TRBD1 (6 bases). Deletions cut 8 bases from V and 8 bases from J, with 19 bases between. This CDR3 has 13 amino acids. CDR1 is GTSNPN and CDR2 is SVGIG in the germline V gene (reference sequence).

J is TRBJ1-4 and V is TRBV5-4; D may be TRBD1 (6 bases). Germline V lookup: CDR1 SGHNT, CDR2 YYREEE (reference sequence). The ends were cut back, 1 base at V and 7 bases at J, with 11 bases in the middle. The CDR3 sequence is 14 residues long. The chain's CDR3 is CASSLSGAVEKLFF. In DNA, the CDR3 is TGTGCCAGCAGCTTGTCAGGGGCCGTTGAAAAACTGTTTTTT.

CDR3 sequence: CASSPTGGSTDTQYF. CDR3 nucleotides: TGTGCCAGCAGCCCTACGGGGGGGAGCACAGATACGCAGTATTTT. The chain links TRBV5-5 to TRBJ2-3, with 8 bases lining up with TRBD2. The CDR3 sequence is 15 residues long. Germline V lookup: CDR1 SGHKS, CDR2 YYEKEE (reference sequence). The trim removed 4 bases at V and 0 bases at J, leaving 4 bases unmatched.

V usage is TRBV13 and J usage is TRBJ2-7; TRBD2 is a possible D gene (7 bases). This CDR3 spans 15 amino acids. V lost 5 bases to trimming and J lost 7 bases, with 21 bases between them. Per the germline V gene, CDR1 is PRHDT and CDR2 is FYEKMQ (reference sequence). In DNA, the CDR3 is TGTGCCAGCAGCCTGGGGGGGGCGGCGGGATCGGAGCAGTACTTC. Its protein product is CASSLGGAAGSEQYF.

This clone occurred once. The J gene is TRBJ2-1, the V gene TRBV4-2, with TRBD2 as a possible D gene (6 bases). The ends were cut back, 0 bases at V and 4 bases at J, with 13 bases in the middle. CDR3 length: 16 amino acids. CDR1 and CDR2 from the germline V gene are LGHNA and YNFKEQ. CDR3 residues: CASSQDPGVLYNEQFF. The CDR3 region has the DNA TGTGCCAGCAGCCAAGATCCGGGAGTCCTATACAATGAGCAGTTCTTC.

The V gene is TRBV5-1, the J gene TRBJ2-7, with D possibly matching TRBD2 (6 bases). Germline V gene lookup returns CDR1 SGHRS and CDR2 YFSETQ. This CDR3 region has 17 residues. V was cut by 5 bases and J by 2 bases, with 23 bases left in between. In nucleotides, the CDR3 is TGCGCCAGCAGGGTGGGGCGTGGGCCTAGCGTTGCCTACGAGCAGTACTTC. It yields the protein CASRVGRGPSVAYEQYF.

The chain carries TRBV19 and TRBJ1-2; D may be TRBD1 (6 bases). Trimming stripped 9 bases from V and 7 bases from J, with 15 bases between. The length of the CDR3 is 12 residues. Germline values: CDR1 LNHDA, CDR2 SQIVND (reference sequence). The DNA of the CDR3 is TGTGCCAGCACAGGGAGCGGTGGTGGCTACACCTTC. As protein: CASTGSGGGYTF.

This rearrangement joins TRBV24-1 to TRBJ1-4, with TRBD1 matching 8 bases. The germline V gene encodes CDR1 KGHDR and CDR2 SFDVKD. With 4 bases clipped from V and 5 bases from J, the junction kept 5 bases outside the gene matches. The CDR3 consists of 15 residues. The CDR3 nucleotides read TGTGCCACCAGTGACCCGACAGGGGTGAATGAAAAACTGTTTTTT. As protein: CATSDPTGVNEKLFF.